This TCR beta chain was observed in a study of T cell changes during pregnancy in multiple sclerosis. Only in-frame clones appear in the TCRdb table, and some are missing; sequencing was by immunoSEQ multiplex PCR. Of 30,000 to 35,000 clones listed, 89% were seen once; the top ten hold approximately 6.6%. Per germline, CDR1 MNHEY and CDR2 SVGAGI. The J segment lost 11 bases and the V segment lost 2 bases, leaving 4 bases of the junction unmatched. The CDR3 consists of 13 residues. The sample was CD8+ T cells from peripheral blood mononuclear cells, taken in the second trimester of pregnancy. This receptor was taken from a female donor with multiple sclerosis, enrolled in a pregnancy study. The gene calls are TRBV6-5 and TRBJ1-5; 9 bases align to TRBD1. The CDR3 sequence: CASSYGTGSAQHF. The CDR3 nucleotides read TGTGCCAGCAGTTACGGGACAGGGAGTGCCCAGCATTTT.